A selection of T cell receptor beta chains follows, all from one sample in a study of somatic mutations in cytotoxic T cells in rheumatoid arthritis. Libraries were prepared by immunoSEQ multiplex PCR; TCRdb keeps only in-frame clonotypes and omits some of them. Among some 14,000 clones listed, 65% to 75% were seen once. The sample was CD8+ T cells sorted from blood. All receptors come from an adult with rheumatoid arthritis. Each CDR3 is given with its conserved first and last residue. D genes are given only for firm matches. A clone size is listed for some rows: how often the clone was seen (once, few, many), or a class if it is expanded.

size: NA; D: TRBD1; J: TRBJ1-2; V: TRBV6-1; CDR3: CASSVLGQGHYGYTF; DNA: TGTGCCAGCAGTGTTCTGGGACAGGGACACTATGGCTACACCTTC
size: NA; D: NA; J: TRBJ2-3; V: TRBV6-1; CDR3: CASSEGLAQDTQYF; DNA: TGTGCCAGCAGTGAAGGATTAGCTCAAGATACGCAGTATTTT
size: NA; D: NA; J: TRBJ2-5; V: TRBV6-1; CDR3: CASSAEDYWRQETQYF; DNA: TGTGCCAGCAGTGCTGAGGACTACTGGCGGCAAGAGACCCAGTACTTC
size: once; D: NA; J: TRBJ1-1; V: TRBV5-1; CDR3: CASSLVGAANTEAFF; DNA: TGCGCCAGCAGCTTGGTAGGGGCCGCGAACACTGAAGCTTTCTTT
size: NA; D: NA; J: TRBJ1-2; V: TRBV4-1; CDR3: CASSQEAVYGYTF; DNA: TGCGCCAGCAGCCAAGAGGCAGTCTATGGCTACACCTTC
size: NA; D: TRBD2; J: TRBJ2-1; V: TRBV29-1; CDR3: CSARRGASLAGVGEQFF; DNA: TGCAGCGCACGACGAGGGGCTAGTCTAGCGGGGGTGGGGGAGCAGTTCTTC
size: NA; D: NA; J: TRBJ2-1; V: TRBV27; CDR3: CASSLYWSEDINEQFF; DNA: TGTGCCAGCAGTCTCTATTGGAGCGAGGACATCAATGAGCAGTTCTTC
size: few; D: NA; J: TRBJ1-5; V: TRBV6-5; CDR3: CASSYGVNQPQHF; DNA: TGTGCCAGCAGTTACGGGGTGAATCAGCCCCAGCATTTT
size: NA; D: NA; J: TRBJ1-1; V: TRBV11-3; CDR3: CASSLGLSAEAFF; DNA: TGTGCCAGCAGCTTAGGCCTCTCGGCTGAAGCTTTCTTT
size: NA; D: NA; J: TRBJ2-7; V: TRBV6-5; CDR3: CASSYIGSYEQYF; DNA: TGTGCCAGCAGTTACATCGGGAGCTACGAGCAGTACTTC
size: NA; D: TRBD1; J: TRBJ2-7; V: TRBV5-1; CDR3: CASSFGTGMTYEQYF; DNA: TGCGCCAGCAGCTTTGGGACAGGGATGACCTACGAGCAGTACTTC
size: few; D: NA; J: TRBJ2-5; V: TRBV11-2; CDR3: CASSFRPGMRETQYF; DNA: TGTGCCAGCAGCTTTCGGCCAGGGATGCGAGAGACCCAGTACTTC
size: few; D: NA; J: TRBJ2-2; V: TRBV11-2; CDR3: CASSLDPSHELFF; DNA: TGTGCCAGCAGCTTAGATCCAAGCCATGAGCTGTTTTTT
size: few; D: NA; J: TRBJ1-5; V: TRBV7-8; CDR3: CASSVGGVRRGSNQPQHF; DNA: TGTGCCAGCAGCGTAGGGGGGGTGAGGAGGGGAAGCAATCAGCCCCAGCATTTT
size: NA; D: NA; J: TRBJ2-7; V: TRBV15; CDR3: CATSSLPESYERYF; DNA: TGTGCCACCAGCTCCCTACCAGAGAGCTACGAGCGGTACTTC
size: NA; D: NA; J: TRBJ1-1; V: TRBV25-1; CDR3: CASSEFNGDTEAFF; DNA: TGTGCCAGCAGTGAATTCAATGGGGACACTGAAGCTTTCTTT
size: NA; D: NA; J: TRBJ2-5; V: TRBV30; CDR3: CAWSVRRETQYF; DNA: TGTGCCTGGAGTGTACGACGGGAGACCCAGTACTTC
size: few; D: TRBD1; J: TRBJ2-1; V: TRBV27; CDR3: CASSLSGTGVGWEQFF; DNA: TGTGCCAGCAGTTTATCAGGGACAGGGGTAGGGTGGGAGCAGTTCTTC
size: NA; D: NA; J: TRBJ1-2; V: TRBV6-5; CDR3: CASSLGGGHYGYTF; DNA: TGTGCCAGCAGTTTAGGAGGGGGTCACTATGGCTACACCTTC
size: NA; D: TRBD2; J: TRBJ2-5; V: TRBV10-1; CDR3: CASSEIGGSDQETQYF; DNA: TGCGCCAGCAGTGAGATCGGGGGGTCGGACCAAGAGACCCAGTACTTC
size: NA; D: NA; J: TRBJ2-5; V: TRBV11-2; CDR3: CASSLWGNQETQYF; DNA: TGTGCCAGCAGCTTATGGGGGAACCAAGAGACCCAGTACTTC
size: NA; D: NA; J: TRBJ1-3; V: TRBV2; CDR3: CASKEGIGNTIYF; DNA: TGTGCCAGCAAAGAGGGAATAGGAAACACCATATATTTT
size: NA; D: NA; J: TRBJ1-2; V: TRBV5-4; CDR3: CASSDGWDDGYTF; DNA: TGTGCCAGCAGCGACGGATGGGATGATGGCTACACCTTC
size: NA; D: TRBD1; J: TRBJ2-2; V: TRBV5-5; CDR3: CASSSQGSRTGELFF; DNA: TGTGCCAGCAGCTCACAGGGGAGTCGCACCGGGGAGCTGTTTTTT
size: NA; D: NA; J: TRBJ1-2; V: TRBV7-9; CDR3: CASSLGSSLGGYTF; DNA: TGTGCCAGCAGCTTAGGCTCTTCTTTAGGGGGCTACACCTTC
size: few; D: NA; J: TRBJ2-7; V: TRBV5-1; CDR3: CASSFDRWDEQYF; DNA: TGCGCCAGCAGCTTCGACAGGTGGGACGAGCAGTACTTC
size: NA; D: TRBD1; J: TRBJ2-1; V: TRBV5-1; CDR3: CASSLTQGHNEQFF; DNA: TGCGCCAGCAGCTTGACACAGGGGCACAATGAGCAGTTCTTC
size: NA; D: NA; J: TRBJ1-1; V: TRBV19; CDR3: CASSGLGGRDTEAFF; DNA: TGTGCCAGTAGTGGCCTGGGGGGTAGGGACACTGAAGCTTTCTTT